These 14 T cell receptor beta chains originate from one sample sequenced in a study of regulatory T cells in long-lasting Graves disease. The authors built TCR beta libraries using iRepertoire HTBI primers and Arm-PCR of CDR3 regions. In TCRdb, the multiplex PCR reads were re-called with MiXCR into one record per CDR3 protein. The sample shows roughly 510,000 distinct CDR3 sequences, 15% to 20% of them seen only once. Stated time point: newly diagnosed GD, antithyroid drugs for less than 3 months. RNA extracted from PBMCs served as the sequencing template. These data were also filed under a second study, of T cells in Graves' hyperthyroidism and ophthalmopathy.

Here the sequenced sample was peripheral blood mononuclear cells (PBMCs), taken at new diagnosis, from a patient treated with antithyroid drugs. The receptors originated from a man younger than 35 with Graves disease.

Only one count was recorded for this clonotype. This sequence joins TRBV14 and TRBJ2-1; D unresolved. The CDR3 length is 16 residues. Trimming removed 4 bases from V and 10 bases from J, with 23 bases in between. Looked up from germline, CDR1 is SGHDN and CDR2 is FVKESK. CDR3: CASSPETYPRASEQFF. In DNA, the CDR3 is TGTGCCAGCAGCCCTGAGACATATCCTAGGGCTTCGGAGCAGTTCTTC. Drawing the rest from reference TRBV14 and TRBJ2-1, the complete variable domain is EAGVTQFPSHSVIEKGQTVTLRCDPISGHDNLYWYRRVMGKEIKFLLHFVKESKQDESGMPNNRFLAERTGGTYSTLKVQPAELEDSGVYFCASSPETYPRASEQFFGPGTRLTVL.

This clonotype occurred many times. DNA for the CDR3: TGTGCTAGTGAAACCGACGGGGGGGGAAGACAAGAGACCCAGTACTTC. This codes for CASETDGGGRQETQYF. This chain uses TRBV12-5 with TRBJ2-5; TRBD2 matches 8 bases. The CDR3 length is 16 residues. Germline V lookup: CDR1 LGHNT, CDR2 FRNRAP. The junction had 12 bases not matched to a gene; V was cut back by 7 bases and J by 2 bases.

The table lists this clonotype with a few counts. The V and J genes are TRBV6-1 and TRBJ1-5; D ambiguous. The V gene lost 8 bases and the J gene lost 3 bases, with 14 bases spanning the gap. In germline, CDR1 is MNHNS, CDR2 SASEGT. This CDR3 region has 14 residues. Here the CDR3 DNA reads TGTGCCAGCTTCATGGAGCTAAACAATCAGCCCCAGCATTTT. As protein: CASFMELNNQPQHF.

V gene TRBV24-1 combines with J gene TRBJ2-5; 12 bases are shared with TRBD1. From germline, CDR1 is KGHDR and CDR2 SFDVKD. V gave up 0 bases and J gave up 4 bases; unmatched junction bases: 2. The CDR3 runs to 16 residues. The CDR3 nucleotides read TGTGCCACCAGTGATTTGGGGACAGGGGGCTTAGAGACCCAGTACTTC. Translating it yields CATSDLGTGGLETQYF.

This clonotype was detected only a few times. Compared with germline, one end of the junction differs, possibly owing to a read error. The chain links TRBV6-1 to TRBJ1-2; D not certain. The CDR3 runs to 13 residues. The germline CDR1 and CDR2 sequences are MNHNS and SASEGT. In nucleotides, the CDR3 is TGTGCCAGCAGTGCACGAGGATACTATGACTACACCTTC. This gives the protein CASSARGYYDYTF.

There are a few counts of this clonotype. The V and J genes are TRBV5-6 and TRBJ1-1, with D unclear. V lost 5 bases, J lost 2 bases, and 19 bases lay in between. Germline-derived CDR1 and CDR2 are SGHDT and YYEEEE. This CDR3 spans 16 amino acids. DNA for the CDR3: TGTGCCAGCAGTTCCCGACGGGCCCTCGGTAACACTGAAGCTTTCTTT. Its protein product is CASSSRRALGNTEAFF.

This clonotype was seen at least ten times. The chain employs TRBV7-9 and TRBJ2-5, with unresolved D. V gave up 3 bases and J gave up 3 bases, with 5 bases separating them. Germline assignment: CDR1 SEHNR and CDR2 FQNEAQ (reference sequence). The length of the CDR3 is 12 residues. The CDR3 is CASSLPEETQYF. The CDR3 DNA sequence: TGTGCCAGCAGCTTGCCGGAAGAGACCCAGTACTTC.

V usage is TRBV6-2 or TRBV6-3 and J usage is TRBJ1-3; TRBD1 is a possible D gene (5 bases). Trimming stripped 5 bases from V and 1 base from J, with 12 bases between. The CDR3 consists of 15 residues. Germline V gene sequence: CDR1 MNHEY, CDR2 SVGEGT. The CDR3 loop is CASSLSGGSGNTIYF. The CDR3 nucleotides are TGTGCCAGCAGTCTCTCGGGGGGTTCTGGAAACACCATATATTTT.

This clonotype turned up a few times. The V and J genes are TRBV6-5 and TRBJ2-7; D tentatively reads TRBD1 or TRBD2 (5 bases each). Germline CDR1 MNHEY, CDR2 SVGAGI. V was pared by 0 bases and J by 2 bases, with 11 bases between. This CDR3 region has 15 residues. CDR3 DNA sequence: TGTGCCAGCAGTTACTCTCAGGGACGGACCTACGAGCAGTACTTC. This translates into CASSYSQGRTYEQYF.

This clonotype was detected only a few times. V gene TRBV5-1 combines with J gene TRBJ1-4, with 9 bases that match TRBD1. Per germline, CDR1 SGHRS and CDR2 YFSETQ. The CDR3 totals 14 residues. Germline trimming cut 7 bases from V and 8 bases from J; bases unmatched to any gene: 9. CDR3 amino acids: CASGTGGHDEKLFF. As DNA, the CDR3 is TGCGCCAGCGGAACAGGGGGCCACGACGAAAAACTGTTTTTT. Supplemented by reference TRBV5-1 and TRBJ1-4, the full variable domain reads KAGVTQTPRYLIKTRGQQVTLSCSPISGHRSVSWYQQTPGQGLQFLFEYFSETQRNKGNFPGRFSGRQFSNSRSEMNVSTLELGDSALYLCASGTGGHDEKLFFGSGTQLSVL.

In its sample, this clonotype was seen a few times. This sequence joins TRBV7-3 and TRBJ1-1; 7 bases map to TRBD1. Germline loops: CDR1 SGHTA, CDR2 FQGTGA. V was pared by 5 bases and J by 4 bases, with 10 bases of the junction left unmatched. This CDR3 spans 15 amino acids. CDR3 DNA: TGTGCCAGCAGCCTCTCAGGGGGAGGGAGCACTGAAGCTTTCTTT. It is translated as CASSLSGGGSTEAFF.

In its sample, this clonotype was seen a few times. The V call is TRBV4-1, the J call TRBJ2-7; D may be TRBD1 or TRBD2 (7 bases each). Trimming left V 7 bases short and J 3 bases short, with 13 bases between. CDR3 size: 13 residues. Germline V CDR1 and CDR2: MGHRA, YSYEKL. CDR3: CASTQGGGYEQYF. The CDR3 bases are TGCGCCAGCACTCAGGGGGGGGGCTACGAGCAGTACTTC.

Many counts were recorded for this clonotype. The rearrangement uses TRBV24-1 and TRBJ1-5; D is unclear. V was trimmed by 4 bases and J by 2 bases, leaving 5 bases between them. The germline V gene has CDR1 KGHDR and CDR2 SFDVKD. The CDR3 covers 13 residues. CDR3: CATSEIGNQPQHF. The CDR3 DNA reads TGTGCCACCAGTGAAATCGGCAATCAGCCCCAGCATTTT.

This clonotype was recorded many times. The rearrangement links TRBV6-5 to TRBJ1-5; TRBD1 aligns across 7 bases. V shed 0 bases and J 0 bases; nucleotides not matched to a gene: 8. This CDR3 is 18 amino acids long. CDR1 MNHEY and CDR2 SVGAGI come from the germline V gene. The CDR3 nucleotides read TGTGCCAGCAGTTACTCGACAGGGACCGCGTATAGCAATCAGCCCCAGCATTTT. Translation gives CASSYSTGTAYSNQPQHF.